The 4 T cell receptor beta chains given below trace back to one sample, sequenced in a study of blood T cell repertoires in COVID-19. Sequencing used immunoSEQ multiplex PCR; TCRdb keeps in-frame clones, though not all of them. The table has around 240,000 clones, more than 75% seen once. Source material: peripheral blood. These receptors all come from a woman aged 30 to 39 who had recovered from COVID-19.

V and J are TRBV19 and TRBJ1-1; the match to TRBD1 covers 7 bases. This CDR3 is 16 amino acids long. V gave up 3 bases and J gave up 1 base; unmatched junction bases: 8. CDR1 LNHDA and CDR2 SQIVND come from the germline V gene (reference sequence). CDR3 nucleotides: TGTGCCAGTAGTATTAAGGAGGGGGCAACGAACACTGAAGCTTTCTTT. This gives the protein CASSIKEGATNTEAFF.

The chain is built from TRBV20-1 and TRBJ1-4; D is uncertain. The V gene lost 3 bases and the J gene lost 7 bases, with 12 bases spanning the gap. Germline V gene data show CDR1 as DFQATT and CDR2 as SNEGSKA (reference sequence). This CDR3 spans 13 amino acids. In DNA, the CDR3 is TGCAGTGCTAGTCCCCCAGGAGGTGAAAAACTGTTTTTT. Translation: CSASPPGGEKLFF.

V gene TRBV9 combines with J gene TRBJ1-4; D is perhaps TRBD1 (5 bases). Germline V lookup: CDR1 SGDLS, CDR2 YYNGEE. The V end was cut by 0 bases, the J end by 1 base, with 10 bases between. The CDR3 consists of 16 residues. The CDR3 bases are TGTGCCAGCAGCGTAGGGGACGGGAGAACTAATGAAAAACTGTTTTTT. It translates to CASSVGDGRTNEKLFF.

The rearrangement joins TRBV14 to TRBJ2-2; TRBD1 might be the D (5 bases). This CDR3 has 14 amino acids. Germline lookup yields CDR1 SGHDN and CDR2 FVKESK. Trimming stripped 2 bases from V and 5 bases from J, with 9 bases between. The CDR3, as DNA: TGTGCCAGCAGCCAATTTCACAGGACCGGGGAGCTGTTTTTT. Its translation: CASSQFHRTGELFF.